A single sample gave rise to the 15 T cell receptor beta chains below, sequenced in a study of blood T cell repertoires in COVID-19. The data were produced by immunoSEQ multiplex PCR, yet TCRdb's version contains in-frame clones alone and is incomplete. The sample has 100,000 or so clones, approximately 86% seen once. The sample taken for sequencing was PBMCs or T cells enriched from blood (not recorded which). The source is a woman between 50 and 59 years old who had recovered from COVID-19.

The table lists this clone with a few counts. The gene calls are TRBV15 and TRBJ1-3; D gene unclear. The CDR3 is made up of 17 amino acids. Deletions cut 3 bases from V and 0 bases from J, with 15 bases between. Germline lookup yields CDR1 LNHNV and CDR2 YYDKDF (reference sequence). In nucleotides, the CDR3 is TGTGCCACCAGCAGTGAGCTGGAGGTCCGCTCTGGAAACACCATATATTTT. This translates into CATSSELEVRSGNTIYF. Complete variable domain (other parts from reference TRBV15 and TRBJ1-3): DAMVIQNPRYQVTQFGKPVTLSCSQTLNHNVMYWYQQKSSQAPKLLFHYYDKDFNNEADTPDNFQSRRPNTSFCFLDIRSPGLGDTAMYLCATSSELEVRSGNTIYFGEGSWLTVV.

The genes are TRBV21-1 and TRBJ1-4; the DNA was not compared with TRBD1, the D call given in the table. TRBV21-1 is an annotated pseudogene. This CDR3 spans 16 amino acids. CDR3 coding DNA: TGTGCCAGCAGCAAAGGCAACAGTCGAGATAATGAAAAACTGTTTTTT. The encoded protein is CASSKGNSRDNEKLFF.

This clone was counted between two and nine times. The rearrangement joins TRBV28 to TRBJ2-7; 12 bases line up with TRBD2. Germline CDR1 is MDHEN and CDR2 is SYDVKM. CDR3 length equals 16 residues. Trimming took 5 bases from V and 1 from J; bases not matched to a gene: 6. For the CDR3, the DNA is TGTGCCAGCAGTCGTATACTAGCGGGGGGATCCTACGAGCAGTACTTC. This gives the protein CASSRILAGGSYEQYF.

CDR3 region: CASGRDSLNQPQHF. CDR3 nucleotides: TGTGCCAGCGGAAGGGACAGCCTGAATCAGCCCCAGCATTTT. The J gene is TRBJ1-5, the V gene TRBV9, with 7 bases identical to TRBD1. Looked up from germline, CDR1 is SGDLS and CDR2 is YYNGEE. CDR3 length equals 14 residues. V was pared by 7 bases and J by 4 bases, with 8 bases of the junction left unmatched.

This clone was seen only once. This chain connects TRBV12-3 or TRBV12-4 to TRBJ1-2, with 7 bases fitting TRBD1. V dropped 5 bases and J dropped 3; count of bases not matched to a gene: 3. The CDR3 sequence is 13 residues long. The CDR3 DNA sequence: TGTGCCAGCAGTCCAACAGGGGACTATGGCTACACCTTC. The encoded protein is CASSPTGDYGYTF.

This chain connects TRBV5-1 to TRBJ1-3; D is unresolved. CDR1 is SGHRS and CDR2 is YFSETQ in the germline V gene. V gave up 4 bases and J gave up 0 bases, with 14 bases separating them. The CDR3 spans 16 residues. The DNA for the CDR3 is TGCGCCAGCAGCGGTAGTGGTGGAGGCTCTGGAAACACCATATATTTT. Translated: CASSGSGGGSGNTIYF.

The CDR3 protein is CASMKEAGGNTGELFF. The CDR3 coding sequence is TGTGCCAGCATGAAGGAAGCGGGGGGAAACACCGGGGAGCTGTTTTTT. This chain uses TRBV2 with TRBJ2-2; the match to TRBD2 covers 9 bases. V lost 7 bases, J lost 2 bases, and 8 bases stayed unmatched. This CDR3 is built from 16 residues. The germline V gene has CDR1 SNHLY and CDR2 FYNNEI.

The V call is TRBV11-2, the J call TRBJ2-7; 7 nucleotides align to TRBD1. V lost 1 base, J lost 3 bases, and 6 bases stayed unmatched. This CDR3 spans 15 amino acids. Germline CDR1 and CDR2: SGHAT and FQNNGV. CDR3 sequence (DNA): TGTGCCAGCAGCTTAGTCCCCGGACAGGTCTACGAGCAGTACTTC. Protein product: CASSLVPGQVYEQYF.

This sequence joins TRBV11-1 and TRBJ2-1, with D possibly TRBD1 on 7 matching bases. The CDR3 runs 13 residues. CDR1 SGHAT and CDR2 FQDESV come from the germline V gene (reference sequence). Trimming removed 5 bases at V and 8 bases at J, with 13 bases between. The CDR3 reads CASSPDRDYEQFF. The CDR3 DNA reads as TGTGCCAGCAGCCCCGACAGGGACTATGAGCAGTTCTTC.

V is TRBV2 and J is TRBJ2-2; 7 bases are shared with TRBD1. Per germline, CDR1 SNHLY and CDR2 FYNNEI. The CDR3 consists of 15 residues. The trim removed 6 bases at V and 0 bases at J, leaving 4 bases unmatched. CDR3 sequence: CASSDRATNTGELFF. In nucleotides, the CDR3 is TGTGCCAGCAGCGACAGGGCTACGAACACCGGGGAGCTGTTTTTT.

The chain combines TRBV7-6 with TRBJ1-3, with 9 bases lining up with TRBD1. V shed 0 bases and J 8 bases; nucleotides not matched to a gene: 5. This CDR3 is built from 15 residues. Germline V lookup: CDR1 SGHVS, CDR2 FNYEAQ. CDR3 region: CASSLAVGQGHTIYF. The CDR3 DNA follows: TGTGCCAGCAGCTTAGCGGTGGGACAGGGTCACACCATATATTTT.

The chain is built from TRBV27 and TRBJ2-7, with no clear D. There are 15 residues in the CDR3. CDR1 and CDR2 (germline): MNHEY, SMNVEV (reference sequence). V lost 0 bases and J lost 3, with 12 bases in between. CDR3 protein: CASSLSWQWSYEQYF. The CDR3 coding sequence is TGTGCCAGCAGTTTATCTTGGCAGTGGAGCTACGAGCAGTACTTC.

This sequence joins TRBV7-9 and TRBJ1-1, with D unresolved. The ends were cut back, 5 bases at V and 1 base at J, with 11 bases in the middle. Germline V gene data show CDR1 as SEHNR and CDR2 as FQNEAQ (reference sequence). The CDR3 is 14 residues long. The CDR3 DNA follows: TGTGCCAGCAGCCCCGACGGGAGGAACACTGAAGCTTTCTTT. As protein: CASSPDGRNTEAFF.

The V gene is TRBV11-3, the J gene TRBJ2-5; possible D gene TRBD2, 6 bases. Looked up from germline, CDR1 is SGHNT and CDR2 is YENEEA. This CDR3 has 13 amino acids. The V gene lost 8 bases and the J gene lost 5 bases, with 15 bases spanning the gap. CDR3 sequence: CASSRGWTETQYF. The CDR3 nucleotides read TGTGCCAGCTCTCGGGGGTGGACGGAGACCCAGTACTTC.

Note on this clone: One end of the junction fails to match germline, which may point to a read error. This chain links TRBV28 with TRBJ2-2, with a tentative D call TRBD1 (5 bases). In germline, CDR1 is MDHEN, CDR2 SYDVKM. CDR3 size: 15 residues. CDR3 residues: CASSLSTARTGELFF. The CDR3 nucleotides are TGTGCCAGCAGCTTATCGACAGCTAGGACCGGGGAGCTGTTTTTT.